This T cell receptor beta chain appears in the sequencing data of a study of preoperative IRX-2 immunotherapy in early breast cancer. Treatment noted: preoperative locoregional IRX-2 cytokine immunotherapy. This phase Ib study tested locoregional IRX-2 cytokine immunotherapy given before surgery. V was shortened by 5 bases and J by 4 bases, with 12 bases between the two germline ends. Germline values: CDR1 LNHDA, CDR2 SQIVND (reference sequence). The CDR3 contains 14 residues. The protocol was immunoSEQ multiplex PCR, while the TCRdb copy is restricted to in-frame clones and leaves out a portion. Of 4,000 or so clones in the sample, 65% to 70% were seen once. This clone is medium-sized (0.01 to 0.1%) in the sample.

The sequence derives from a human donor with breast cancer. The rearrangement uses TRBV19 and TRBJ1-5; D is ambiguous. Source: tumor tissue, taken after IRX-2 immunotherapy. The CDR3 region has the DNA TGTGCCAGTAGTGGCGAGGGTCTTAATCAGCCCCAGCATTTT. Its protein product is CASSGEGLNQPQHF.